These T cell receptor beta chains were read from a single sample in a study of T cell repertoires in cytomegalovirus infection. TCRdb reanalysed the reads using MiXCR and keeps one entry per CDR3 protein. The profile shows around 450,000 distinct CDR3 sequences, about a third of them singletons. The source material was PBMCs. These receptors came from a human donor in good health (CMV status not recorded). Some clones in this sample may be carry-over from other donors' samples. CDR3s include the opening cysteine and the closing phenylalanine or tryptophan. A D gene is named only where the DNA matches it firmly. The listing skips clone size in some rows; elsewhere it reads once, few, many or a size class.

cdr3_aa: CASSTRYGATEAFF; cdr3_nt: TGTGCCAGCAGCACTCGTTATGGGGCCACTGAAGCTTTCTTT; v_call: TRBV7-2; d_call: NA; j_call: TRBJ1-1; cdr3_length: 14; clone_size: many
cdr3_aa: CASSQDSGPGDTQYF; cdr3_nt: TGCGCCAGCAGCCAAGACTCGGGGCCCGGGGATACGCAGTATTTT; v_call: TRBV4-1; d_call: NA; j_call: TRBJ2-3; cdr3_length: 15; clone_size: NA
cdr3_aa: CATSRVVGRGHYGYTF; cdr3_nt: TGTGCCACCAGCAGAGTAGTGGGCAGGGGCCACTATGGCTACACCTTC; v_call: TRBV15; d_call: NA; j_call: TRBJ1-2; cdr3_length: 16; clone_size: NA
cdr3_aa: CASSLTRNREGTEAFF; cdr3_nt: TGTGCCAGCAGCTTGACCCGGAACAGGGAGGGCACTGAAGCTTTCTTT; v_call: TRBV5-6; d_call: NA; j_call: TRBJ1-1; cdr3_length: 16; clone_size: few
cdr3_aa: CASRGLDTPGETQYF; cdr3_nt: TGTGCCAGCAGGGGACTAGACACGCCCGGAGAGACCCAGTACTTC; v_call: TRBV6-5; d_call: TRBD2; j_call: TRBJ2-5; cdr3_length: 15; clone_size: many
cdr3_aa: CASSIGQGATEAFF; cdr3_nt: TGTGCCAGCAGCATCGGACAGGGAGCGACTGAAGCTTTCTTT; v_call: TRBV7-9; d_call: TRBD1; j_call: TRBJ1-1; cdr3_length: 14; clone_size: many
cdr3_aa: CARSPTGNYEQYF; cdr3_nt: TGTGCCAGAAGCCCAACTGGGAACTACGAGCAGTACTTC; v_call: TRBV5-3; d_call: NA; j_call: TRBJ2-7; cdr3_length: 13; clone_size: NA
cdr3_aa: CASSPNTPYEQYF; cdr3_nt: TGTGCCAGCAGCCCCAACACCCCCTACGAGCAGTACTTC; v_call: TRBV7-2; d_call: NA; j_call: TRBJ2-7; cdr3_length: 13; clone_size: NA
cdr3_aa: CSARTGPRDTEAFF; cdr3_nt: TGCAGTGCTAGGACGGGGCCCCGGGACACTGAAGCTTTCTTT; v_call: TRBV20-1; d_call: NA; j_call: TRBJ1-1; cdr3_length: 14; clone_size: NA
cdr3_aa: CASSELDSLEQYF; cdr3_nt: TGTGCCAGCAGTGAACTAGACAGCCTAGAGCAGTACTTC; v_call: TRBV6-1; d_call: NA; j_call: TRBJ2-7; cdr3_length: 13; clone_size: few
cdr3_aa: CASSQAAGQNYEQYF; cdr3_nt: TGCGCCAGCAGCCAAGCCGCCGGCCAGAACTACGAGCAGTACTTC; v_call: TRBV4-1; d_call: NA; j_call: TRBJ2-7; cdr3_length: 15; clone_size: NA
cdr3_aa: CSAREGQGISPLHF; cdr3_nt: TGCAGTGCTAGAGAGGGACAGGGGATTTCACCCCTCCACTTT; v_call: TRBV20-1; d_call: TRBD1; j_call: TRBJ1-6; cdr3_length: 14; clone_size: few
cdr3_aa: CASSAGSREPQHF; cdr3_nt: TGTGCCAGTAGTGCGGGGAGTAGGGAGCCCCAGCATTTT; v_call: TRBV19; d_call: NA; j_call: TRBJ1-5; cdr3_length: 13; clone_size: NA
cdr3_aa: CASSLVSRELFF; cdr3_nt: TGTGCCAGCAGCTTAGTCTCGAGGGAGCTGTTTTTT; v_call: TRBV7-2; d_call: NA; j_call: TRBJ2-2; cdr3_length: 12; clone_size: many
cdr3_aa: CASSQETGGTDTQYF; cdr3_nt: TGCGCCAGCAGCCAAGAGACAGGGGGCACAGATACGCAGTATTTT; v_call: TRBV4-3; d_call: TRBD1; j_call: TRBJ2-3; cdr3_length: 15; clone_size: NA